The 3 T cell receptor beta chains presented below share a single source sample, sequenced in a study of cytomegalovirus exposure and HLA in healthy donors. Primers for the PCR totalled 60 Vbeta and 13 Jbeta. The method was immunoSEQ multiplex PCR; TCRdb's version includes in-frame clones alone and lacks a portion of them. This sample's table has fewer than 250,000 clones. The sample consisted of PBMCs. These receptors were obtained from a woman in her twenties or thirties in good health and CMV-seropositive.

The V gene is TRBV7-2, the J gene TRBJ2-3; 7 bases align to TRBD1. Germline assignment: CDR1 SGHTA and CDR2 FQGNSA. This CDR3 is built from 12 residues. The V segment lost 3 bases and the J segment 12 bases; nucleotides outside the gene matches: 6. The CDR3 sequence is CASSFRDRGQYF. DNA of the CDR3: TGTGCCAGCAGCTTCCGGGACAGAGGACAGTATTTT.

The chain links TRBV4-2 to TRBJ1-3, with TRBD1 matching over 8 bases. Germline lookup yields CDR1 LGHNA and CDR2 YNFKEQ. V lost 1 base, J lost 0 bases, and 2 bases stayed unmatched. The CDR3 totals 16 residues. The CDR3 is CASSQVTGGSGNTIYF. The CDR3 nucleotides read TGTGCCAGCAGCCAAGTTACAGGGGGCTCTGGAAACACCATATATTTT.

The rearrangement links TRBV6-5 to TRBJ2-1, with D unresolved. Germline V lookup: CDR1 MNHEY, CDR2 SVGAGI. The CDR3 extends over 12 amino acids. V was pared by 5 bases and J by 5 bases, with 7 bases between. DNA of the CDR3: TGTGCCAGCAGTCCGTCCCACAATGAGCAGTTCTTC. Residues: CASSPSHNEQFF.